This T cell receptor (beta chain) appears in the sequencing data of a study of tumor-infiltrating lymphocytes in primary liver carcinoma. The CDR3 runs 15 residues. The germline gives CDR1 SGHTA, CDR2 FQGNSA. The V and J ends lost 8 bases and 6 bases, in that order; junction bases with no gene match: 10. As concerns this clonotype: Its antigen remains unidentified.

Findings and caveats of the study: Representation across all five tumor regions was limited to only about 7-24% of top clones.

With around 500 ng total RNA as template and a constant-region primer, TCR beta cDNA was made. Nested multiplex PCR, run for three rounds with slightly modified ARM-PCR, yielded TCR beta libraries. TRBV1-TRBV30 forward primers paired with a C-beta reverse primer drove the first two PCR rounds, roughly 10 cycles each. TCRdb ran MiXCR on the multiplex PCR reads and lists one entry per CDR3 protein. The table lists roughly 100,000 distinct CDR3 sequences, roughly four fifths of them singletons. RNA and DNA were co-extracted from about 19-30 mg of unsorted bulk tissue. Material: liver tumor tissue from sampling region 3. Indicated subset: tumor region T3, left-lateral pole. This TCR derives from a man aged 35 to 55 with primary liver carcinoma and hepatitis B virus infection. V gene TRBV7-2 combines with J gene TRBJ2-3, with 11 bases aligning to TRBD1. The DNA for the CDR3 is TGTGCCAGCGGCCTCGGGACAGGGGGTAGGGATACGCAGTATTTT. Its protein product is CASGLGTGGRDTQYF. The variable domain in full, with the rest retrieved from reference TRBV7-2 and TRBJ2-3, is GAGVSQSPSNKVTEKGKDVELRCDPISGHTALYWYRQSLGQGLEFLIYFQGNSAPDKSGLPSDRFSAERTGGSVSTLTIQRTQQEDSAVYLCASGLGTGGRDTQYFGPGTRLTVL.